The 28 T cell receptor beta chains reported below all come from one sample, sequenced in a study of CD8+CD57+ T cells in acquired aplastic anemia. All sequencing subjects had displayed CD8+CD57+ cell expansion on flow cytometry. Template material for TCR beta VDJ and CDR3 profiling consisted of genomic DNA. TCRdb analysed the reads with MiXCR anew, one entry per CDR3 protein. The sample lists more than 70,000 distinct CDR3 sequences, about 70% seen once, with approximately 80% in the top ten. The sequenced material came from sorted CD4+, CD8+, or CD8+CD57+ T cells (not recorded which) from PBMCs. Receptors were obtained from a human donor with aplastic anemia.

The chain joins TRBV20-1 to TRBJ2-2, with D possibly matching TRBD1 (6 bases). CDR1 and CDR2 from the germline V gene are DFQATT and SNEGSKA (reference sequence). This CDR3 is built from 17 residues. V dropped 0 bases and J dropped 0 bases, with 14 bases sitting between them. The CDR3 DNA reads TGCAGTGCTAGAGATTCGGGACATACCGCGAACACCGGGGAGCTGTTTTTT. Translating gives CSARDSGHTANTGELFF.

The CDR3 nucleotides are TGTGCCAGCAGTCCCCTGGCGGGGGCATACAATGAGCAGTTCTTC. It yields the protein CASSPLAGAYNEQFF. The chain links TRBV6-1 to TRBJ2-1; perhaps TRBD2 as D (7 bases). The CDR3 totals 15 residues. V lost 5 bases and J 4 bases, leaving 15 bases between the germline ends. Germline CDR1 and CDR2: MNHNS and SASEGT.

This chain links TRBV6-2 or TRBV6-3 with TRBJ2-7; D is perhaps TRBD1 (6 bases). From germline, CDR1 is MNHEY and CDR2 SVGEGT. V dropped 8 bases and J dropped 6 bases, with 20 bases sitting between them. This CDR3 is built from 14 residues. This CDR3 is CASSPSRGISEQYF. The CDR3, as DNA: TGTGCCAGCTCCCCATCCAGGGGAATCTCCGAGCAGTACTTC.

J is TRBJ2-7 and V is TRBV2; D could derive from TRBD1 or TRBD2 (5 bases each). V gave up 6 bases and J gave up 2 bases, with 14 bases separating them. This CDR3 has 14 amino acids. CDR1 is SNHLY, CDR2 FYNNEI, per germline. Here the CDR3 DNA reads TGTGCCAGCAGAGTTGGGGGTACTGCCTACGAGCAGTACTTC. Translating it yields CASRVGGTAYEQYF.

CDR3 DNA sequence: TGTGCCAGCAGCCCCACTTCCTCATACGAGCAGTACTTC. This codes for CASSPTSSYEQYF. This chain links TRBV6-1 with TRBJ2-7; the D is unclear. The V end lost 6 bases, the J end lost 4 bases, and 13 bases lay between the germline ends. CDR3 length equals 13 residues. Germline CDR1 MNHNS, CDR2 SASEGT.

A single count supports this clonotype. The chain is built from TRBV7-9 and TRBJ1-1; D is possibly TRBD1 (5 bases). The V gene's germline CDR1 is SEHNR and CDR2 FQNEAQ (reference sequence). This CDR3 contains 14 residues. Deletions cut 5 bases from V and 6 bases from J, with 16 bases between. The CDR3: CASSGPREEPEAFF. In DNA, the CDR3 is TGTGCCAGCAGCGGACCCAGGGAGGAACCTGAAGCTTTCTTT. Looking up the rest from reference TRBV7-9 and TRBJ1-1 gives the full variable domain: DTGVSQNPRHKITKRGQNVTFRCDPISEHNRLYWYRQTLGQGPEFLTYFQNEAQLEKSRLLSDRFSAERPKGSFSTLEIQRTEQGDSAMYLCASSGPREEPEAFFGQGTRLTVV.

The chain combines TRBV11-3 with TRBJ2-3; 8 positions match TRBD1. The CDR3 has 14 amino acids. J lost 0 bases, V lost 6 bases, and 2 bases had no gene match. CDR1 SGHNT and CDR2 YENEEA come from the germline V gene. The chain's CDR3 is CASRNRGSTDTQYF. The CDR3 nucleotides read TGTGCCAGCAGAAACAGGGGGAGCACAGATACGCAGTATTTT.

This clonotype came up a few times. A junction boundary mismatches the germline segment, possibly from a read error. V usage is TRBV7-6 and J usage is TRBJ2-7; no clear D gene. Germline V lookup: CDR1 SGHVS, CDR2 FNYEAQ. The CDR3 contains 13 residues. Here the CDR3 DNA reads TGCGCCAGCAATGGACGTATCTCCTACGAGCAGTACTTC. Its protein product is CASNGRISYEQYF.

This clonotype was found once. The CDR3 region has the DNA TGTGCCAGCAGCCCAGCCATCGAAGCTTTCTTT. Protein product: CASSPAIEAFF. This chain links TRBV7-9 with TRBJ1-1, with no clear D. Germline-derived CDR1 and CDR2 are SEHNR and FQNEAQ (reference sequence). The CDR3 extends over 11 amino acids. With 5 bases removed from V and 8 bases from J, the gap between germline ends came to 9 bases.

The chain carries TRBV28 and TRBJ2-5, with a weak D call TRBD2 (6 bases). This CDR3 has 14 amino acids. The germline gives CDR1 MDHEN, CDR2 SYDVKM. Trimming removed 6 bases at V and 1 base at J, with 12 bases between. This chain's CDR3 is CASRTDYAQETQYF. The CDR3 DNA sequence: TGTGCCAGCAGAACGGACTATGCCCAAGAGACCCAGTACTTC.

The chain recombines TRBV5-6 with TRBJ1-6; TRBD1 matches 7 bases. The CDR3 has 16 residues. The trim removed 2 bases at V and 6 bases at J, leaving 8 bases unmatched. Germline V gene lookup returns CDR1 SGHDT and CDR2 YYEEEE. The CDR3 DNA reads as TGTGCCAGCAGCTTCTATGGCAGGGGGTTTAATTCACCCCTCCACTTT. Translating it yields CASSFYGRGFNSPLHF.

There are a few counts of this clonotype. This sequence joins TRBV2 and TRBJ1-1, with D perhaps TRBD1 (6 bases). This CDR3 comprises 13 residues. V gave up 3 bases and J gave up 1 base, with 6 bases separating them. Per the germline V gene, CDR1 is SNHLY and CDR2 is FYNNEI. CDR3 coding DNA: TGTGCCAGCAGTGACAGGGGGAACACTGAAGCTTTCTTT. It is translated as CASSDRGNTEAFF.

This clonotype was observed once. The gene calls are TRBV24-1 and TRBJ2-3, with 9 bases fitting TRBD2. The CDR3 runs to 15 residues. From germline, CDR1 is KGHDR and CDR2 SFDVKD. Trimming at V came to 5 bases and at J to 2 bases, leaving 4 bases not matched to a gene. The chain's CDR3 is CATSGLAGSTDTQYF. The CDR3 nucleotides read TGTGCCACCAGTGGCCTAGCGGGATCCACAGATACGCAGTATTTT.

CDR3: CASRRLDLNTEAFF. The CDR3 nucleotides read TGTGCCAGCAGGAGACTAGACTTGAACACTGAAGCTTTCTTT. V and J are TRBV6-1 and TRBJ1-1; the D is unclear. Trimming removed 6 bases at V and 0 bases at J, with 11 bases between. The CDR3 is made up of 14 amino acids. Germline V CDR1 and CDR2: MNHNS, SASEGT.

The chain carries TRBV10-3 and TRBJ2-5; a weak D match, TRBD2 (6 bases). Trimming took off 6 bases at V and 4 bases at J, with 15 bases between the two ends. The CDR3 extends over 14 amino acids. CDR1 and CDR2 (germline): ENHRY, SYGVKD. The DNA for the CDR3 is TGTGCCATCAGGGACGGGGGTAGCGCAGAGACCCAGTACTTC. Translating gives CAIRDGGSAETQYF.

CDR3 nucleotide sequence: TGTGCCAGCAGTGACTTACCAGGGGACGATGAGCAGTTCTTC. The encoded protein is CASSDLPGDDEQFF. The V gene is TRBV2, the J gene TRBJ2-1; tentative D call: TRBD1 (6 bases). Trimming shortened V by 3 bases and J by 8 bases, and 14 bases separated the two germline ends. In germline, CDR1 is SNHLY, CDR2 FYNNEI. This CDR3 is 14 amino acids long.

This sequence joins TRBV7-2 and TRBJ1-2; the match to TRBD1 covers 8 bases. The CDR3 runs 17 residues. CDR1 is SGHTA and CDR2 is FQGNSA in the germline V gene. J was trimmed by 4 bases and V by 3 bases; bases with no gene match: 13. The CDR3 loop reads CASSFRPTGQGVYGYTF. Here the CDR3 DNA reads TGTGCCAGCAGCTTCCGACCCACCGGACAGGGCGTCTATGGCTACACCTTC.

V gene TRBV19 combines with J gene TRBJ2-7, with 7 bases matching TRBD1. The CDR3 is made up of 15 amino acids. CDR1 is LNHDA and CDR2 is SQIVND in the germline V gene (reference sequence). V lost 8 bases to trimming and J lost 3 bases; unmatched junction nucleotides: 13. The CDR3 DNA reads as TGTGCCAGTTCCAAGGGCACAGGGGATTTCTACGAGCAGTACTTC. Its translation: CASSKGTGDFYEQYF.

In its sample, this clonotype was seen many times. The J gene is TRBJ1-2, the V gene TRBV7-9, with unresolved D. The CDR3 loop spans 16 amino acids. Germline V gene lookup returns CDR1 SEHNR and CDR2 FQNEAQ (reference sequence). Deletions cut 5 bases from V and 4 bases from J, with 20 bases between. The CDR3 reads CASSPPLDSESYGYTF. In DNA, the CDR3 is TGTGCCAGCAGCCCCCCTCTGGACTCAGAAAGCTATGGCTACACCTTC.

The chain joins TRBV2 to TRBJ1-5; 9 positions match TRBD1. The length of the CDR3 is 14 residues. Trimming at V came to 6 bases and at J to 8 bases, leaving 8 bases not matched to a gene. Germline-derived CDR1 and CDR2 are SNHLY and FYNNEI. The CDR3 loop is CASRSGQGFEPQHF. The CDR3 nucleotides read TGTGCCAGCAGATCCGGACAGGGGTTCGAGCCCCAGCATTTT.

This chain uses TRBV15 with TRBJ1-2; TRBD1 matches 8 bases. Unmatched junction bases numbered 11, after V lost 7 bases and J lost 7 bases. This CDR3 has 14 residues. In germline, CDR1 is LNHNV, CDR2 YYDKDF (reference sequence). The CDR3 protein is CATTDTGGVIGYTF. The CDR3 nucleotides are TGTGCCACCACCGACACAGGGGGAGTTATTGGCTACACCTTC.

The rearrangement uses TRBV20-1 and TRBJ2-1, with TRBD2 matching over 9 bases. The trim removed 3 bases at V and 5 bases at J, leaving 8 bases unmatched. The CDR3 has 15 residues. CDR1 is DFQATT and CDR2 is SNEGSKA in the germline V gene (reference sequence). The CDR3 region has the DNA TGCAGTGCTAGGCTGCCTAGCGGGAATAACAATGAGCAGTTCTTC. Its translation is CSARLPSGNNNEQFF.

This chain's CDR3 is CASSYGAWGAETQYF. The CDR3 nucleotides read TGTGCCAGCAGTTACGGGGCGTGGGGGGCTGAGACCCAGTACTTC. The chain uses TRBV6-5 and TRBJ2-5, with D perhaps assigned TRBD1 or TRBD2 (6 bases each). From germline, CDR1 is MNHEY and CDR2 SVGAGI. This CDR3 spans 15 amino acids. V lost 2 bases to trimming and J lost 5 bases, with 15 bases between them.

The chain carries TRBV19 and TRBJ2-1; D might be TRBD1 (6 bases). The germline V gene has CDR1 LNHDA and CDR2 SQIVND (reference sequence). This CDR3 is built from 14 residues. Trimming removed 6 bases from V and 3 bases from J, with 12 bases in between. Here the CDR3 reads CASSDRTLYNEQFF. The CDR3 nucleotides are TGTGCCAGTAGCGACAGGACCCTCTACAATGAGCAGTTCTTC. Drawing the rest from reference TRBV19 and TRBJ2-1, the complete variable domain is DGGITQSPKYLFRKEGQNVTLSCEQNLNHDAMYWYRQDPGQGLRLIYYSQIVNDFQKGDIAEGYSVSREKKESFPLTVTSAQKNPTAFYLCASSDRTLYNEQFFGPGTRLTVL.

For this clonotype: One end of the junction is discordant with germline, which a read error may explain. The chain combines TRBV12-3 or TRBV12-4 with TRBJ2-7, with 10 nucleotides matching TRBD2. This CDR3 contains 13 residues. The DNA of the CDR3 is TGTGCCAGCCTGCTAGCGGGAGCCTACGAGCATTACTTC. This sequence encodes CASLLAGAYEHYF.

The rearrangement joins TRBV12-3 or TRBV12-4 to TRBJ1-1; the D is unclear. Trimming stripped 5 bases from V and 6 bases from J, with 13 bases between. This CDR3 comprises 13 residues. CDR3 amino acids: CASSSFRQSEAFF. In DNA, the CDR3 is TGTGCCAGCAGTAGCTTCCGACAATCTGAAGCTTTCTTT.

The genes are TRBV7-9 and TRBJ2-2, with 10 bases fitting TRBD1. Germline V gene sequence: CDR1 SEHNR, CDR2 FQNEAQ (reference sequence). This CDR3 spans 18 amino acids. V was clipped by 5 bases and J by 1 base; unmatched bases: 10. CDR3 in DNA: TGTGCCAGCAGCCCTTTATCCGGACAGGGGGAGAACACCGGGGAGCTGTTTTTT. It encodes CASSPLSGQGENTGELFF.

This clonotype was detected only once. The chain uses TRBV19 and TRBJ2-2, with 7 bases aligning to TRBD1. The V gene end was trimmed by 8 bases and the J gene end by 3 bases; junction bases not matched to a gene: 9. CDR1 LNHDA and CDR2 SQIVND come from the germline V gene (reference sequence). This CDR3 is 15 amino acids long. In DNA, the CDR3 is TGTGCCAGTTGTCAGGGGGTCTTCGACACCGGGGAGCTGTTTTTT. Its protein product is CASCQGVFDTGELFF.